This TCR beta chain is from a study of blood T cells in healthy people across ages. Whole-study results and caveats: Long-lived donors exceeded aged donors in naive CD4+ cells and diversity. Expanded clonotype shifts may have been confounded, as the donors had an unknown CMV status. Getting older went along with TCR beta diversity per million T cells dropping roughly linearly.

This clonotype was seen a handful of times. As yet, its antigen is unknown. The V gene's germline CDR1 is KGHSH and CDR2 LQKENI. The CDR3 runs 13 residues. With 2 bases removed from V and 3 bases from J, the gap between germline ends came to 7 bases. A second about 7 to 11 cycle PCR used barcoded and J-beta primers. TCRdb recomputed calls from the 5' RACE reads with MiXCR, one row per CDR3 protein. The sample has 600,000 or so distinct CDR3 sequences, around 48% seen once. At least 5.5 micrograms of total RNA were extracted per sample. The sequence was collected from a man older than 75 in good health. Sequencing input: blood. The chain is built from TRBV18 and TRBJ1-1; D remains unclear. This CDR3 is CASSPGRDTEAFF. CDR3 nucleotide sequence: TGTGCCAGCTCACCAGGCAGAGACACTGAAGCTTTCTTT.